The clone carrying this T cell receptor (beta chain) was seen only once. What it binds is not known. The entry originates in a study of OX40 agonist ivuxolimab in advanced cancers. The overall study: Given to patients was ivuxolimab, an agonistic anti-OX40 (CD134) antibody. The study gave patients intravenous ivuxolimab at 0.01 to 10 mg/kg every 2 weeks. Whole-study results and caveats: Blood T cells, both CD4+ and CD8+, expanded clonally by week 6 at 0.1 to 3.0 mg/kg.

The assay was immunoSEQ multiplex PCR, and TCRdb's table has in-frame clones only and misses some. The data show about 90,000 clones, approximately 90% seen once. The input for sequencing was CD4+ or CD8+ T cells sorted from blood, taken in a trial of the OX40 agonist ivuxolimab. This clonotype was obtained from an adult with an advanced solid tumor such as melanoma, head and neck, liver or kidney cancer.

The CDR3 spells CASSLFGLAGVLGGNIQYF. The CDR3 DNA follows: TGTGCCAGTAGTTTATTTGGACTAGCGGGAGTTTTGGGTGGGAACATTCAGTACTTC. The J gene is TRBJ2-4, the V gene TRBV19; 13 bases align to TRBD2. V shed 5 bases, J shed 7 bases, and the junction held 17 bases outside the gene matches. Germline V gene sequence: CDR1 LNHDA, CDR2 SQIVND (reference sequence). The CDR3 contains 19 residues.